This T cell receptor beta chain comes out of a study of T cell repertoires in cytomegalovirus infection. About the research overall: Researchers turned to recently identified HLA-C-restricted CMV epitopes as well as well-studied HLA-B-restricted ones. General observations from the study: Cumulative frequency of public TCR beta families picked out carriers of CMV plus the relevant HLA. Clonotype analysis showed dominance of the ex vivo response by HLA-C-restricted CMV-specific TCR beta clonotypes.

TCRdb reprocessed the reads with MiXCR, giving one entry per CDR3 protein. The table records about 900,000 distinct CDR3 sequences, roughly 31% of them present only once. Concerning this clonotype itself: Antigen specificity is unknown. One end of the junction is discordant with germline, which a read error may explain.

The starting material was cultured CD8+ T cells from PBMCs, obtained from culture after CMV antigen stimulation. The clonotype originates from a human donor in good health (CMV status not recorded). Some clones in this sample may be carry-over from other donors' samples.

The DNA for the CDR3 is TGTGCTAGCAGTCTTCTCCAGGACACCGGGGAGCTGTTTTTT. Protein: CASSLLQDTGELFF. The V and J genes are TRBV7-7 and TRBJ2-2; D is ambiguous. This CDR3 is built from 14 residues. Germline lookup yields CDR1 SSHAT and CDR2 FNYEAQ (reference sequence). The variable domain in full, completed from reference TRBV7-7 and TRBJ2-2, reads GAGVSQSPRYKVTKRGQDVTLRCDPISSHATLYWYQQALGQGPEFLTYFNYEAQPDKSGLPSDRFSAERPEGSISTLTIQRTEQRDSAMYRCASSLLQDTGELFFGEGSRLTVL.